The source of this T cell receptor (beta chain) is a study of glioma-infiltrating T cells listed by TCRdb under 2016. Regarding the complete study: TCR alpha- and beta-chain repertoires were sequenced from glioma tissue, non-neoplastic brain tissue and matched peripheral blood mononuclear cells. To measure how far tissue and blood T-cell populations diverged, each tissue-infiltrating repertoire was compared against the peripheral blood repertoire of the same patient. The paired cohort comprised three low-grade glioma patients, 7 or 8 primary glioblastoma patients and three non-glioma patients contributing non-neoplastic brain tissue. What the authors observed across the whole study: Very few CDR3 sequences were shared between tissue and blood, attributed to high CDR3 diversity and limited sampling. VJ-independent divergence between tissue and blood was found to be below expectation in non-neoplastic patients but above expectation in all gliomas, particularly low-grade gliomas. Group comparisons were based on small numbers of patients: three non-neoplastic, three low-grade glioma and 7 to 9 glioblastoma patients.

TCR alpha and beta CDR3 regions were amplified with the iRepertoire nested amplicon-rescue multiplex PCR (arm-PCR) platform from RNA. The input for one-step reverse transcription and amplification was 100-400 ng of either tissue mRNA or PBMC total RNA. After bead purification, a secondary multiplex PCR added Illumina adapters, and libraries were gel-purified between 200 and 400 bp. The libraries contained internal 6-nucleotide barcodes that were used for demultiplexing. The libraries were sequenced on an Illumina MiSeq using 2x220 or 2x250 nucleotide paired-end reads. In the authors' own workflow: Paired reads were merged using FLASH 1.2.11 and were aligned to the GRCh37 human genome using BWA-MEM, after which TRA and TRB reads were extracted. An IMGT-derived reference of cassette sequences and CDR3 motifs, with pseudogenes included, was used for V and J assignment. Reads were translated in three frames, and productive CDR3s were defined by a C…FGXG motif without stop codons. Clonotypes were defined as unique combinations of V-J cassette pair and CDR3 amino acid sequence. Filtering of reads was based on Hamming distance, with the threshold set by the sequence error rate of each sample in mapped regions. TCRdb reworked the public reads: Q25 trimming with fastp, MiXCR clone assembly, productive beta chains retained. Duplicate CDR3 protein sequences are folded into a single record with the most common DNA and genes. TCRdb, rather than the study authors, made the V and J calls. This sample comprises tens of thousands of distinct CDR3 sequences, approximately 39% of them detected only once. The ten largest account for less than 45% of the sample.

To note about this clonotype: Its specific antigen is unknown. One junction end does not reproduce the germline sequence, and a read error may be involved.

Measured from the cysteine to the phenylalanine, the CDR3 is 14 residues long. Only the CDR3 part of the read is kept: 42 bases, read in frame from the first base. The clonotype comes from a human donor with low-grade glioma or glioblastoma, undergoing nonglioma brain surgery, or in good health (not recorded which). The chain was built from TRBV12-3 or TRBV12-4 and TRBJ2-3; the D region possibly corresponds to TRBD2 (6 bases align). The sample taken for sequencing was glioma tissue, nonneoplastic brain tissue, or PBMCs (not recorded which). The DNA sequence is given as TGTGCCAGCAGTCTAGCGACTAGCACAGATACGCAGTATTTT. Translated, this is CASSLATSTDTQYF.